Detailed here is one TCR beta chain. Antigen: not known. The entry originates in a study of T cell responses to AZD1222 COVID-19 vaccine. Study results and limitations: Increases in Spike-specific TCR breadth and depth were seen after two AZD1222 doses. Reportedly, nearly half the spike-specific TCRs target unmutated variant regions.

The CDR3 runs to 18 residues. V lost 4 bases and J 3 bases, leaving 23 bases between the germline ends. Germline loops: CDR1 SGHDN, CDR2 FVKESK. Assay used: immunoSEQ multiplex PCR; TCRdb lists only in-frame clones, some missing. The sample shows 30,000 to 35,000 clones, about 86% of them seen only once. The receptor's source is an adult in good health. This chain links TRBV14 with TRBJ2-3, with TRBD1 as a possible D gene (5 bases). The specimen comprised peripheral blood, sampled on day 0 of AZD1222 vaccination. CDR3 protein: CASSPRGKITAGTDTQYF. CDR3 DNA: TGTGCCAGCAGCCCCCGTGGTAAAATCACCGCAGGGACAGATACGCAGTATTTT.